The clone carrying this T cell receptor beta chain was counted a few times. One entry per CDR3 protein, called by TCRdb with MiXCR from the RT-PCR reads. The profile shows about 700,000 distinct CDR3 sequences, about 14% of them singletons. The specimen was memory CD4+ T cells from blood. This receptor was identified in a female donor in good health, serving as a healthy control.

CDR3 DNA: TGTGCCAGCAGCCCATCAGTGACGAACACCGGGGAGCTGTTTTTT. It translates to CASSPSVTNTGELFF. The chain links TRBV7-3 to TRBJ2-2; D unclear. V was trimmed by 5 bases and J by 0 bases, leaving 10 bases between them. The V gene's germline CDR1 is SGHTA and CDR2 FQGTGA. The CDR3 runs 15 residues.